Presented here are 27 T cell receptor beta chains from one specimen sequenced in a study of cytomegalovirus exposure and HLA in healthy donors. In the PCR, 60 Vbeta and 13 Jbeta primers were used. Profiled with immunoSEQ multiplex PCR; TCRdb holds only in-frame clones, not every one. Among approximately 53,000 clones, less than 85% were seen once, and the ten largest hold 7% to 10%. Sequenced input: PBMCs. The receptor set was obtained from a man aged 25-45 years in good health and CMV-seropositive.

The chain has TRBV6-6 and TRBJ1-1, with a weak D call TRBD1 (5 bases). The CDR3 spans 16 residues. V was trimmed by 6 bases and J by 3 bases, leaving 20 bases between them. CDR1 is MNHNY, CDR2 SVGAGI, per germline (reference sequence). The CDR3 coding sequence is TGTGCCAGCAGCCAAAGACCAAGGGTAGGGGACACTGAAGCTTTCTTT. As protein: CASSQRPRVGDTEAFF.

J is TRBJ2-7 and V is TRBV28, with a weak D call TRBD1 (5 bases). V lost 6 bases, J lost 1 base, and 19 bases lay in between. The CDR3 consists of 16 residues. Germline CDR1 and CDR2: MDHEN and SYDVKM. The CDR3 sequence is CASSLATRAPSYEQYF. The CDR3 nucleotides are TGTGCCAGCAGCCTGGCCACCAGGGCCCCTTCCTACGAGCAGTACTTC.

The chain carries TRBV10-3 and TRBJ1-4; possible D gene TRBD1, 5 bases. Germline loops: CDR1 ENHRY, CDR2 SYGVKD. Between the trimmed V and J ends, which lost 10 bases and 7 bases, there was a span of 16 bases. This CDR3 has 13 amino acids. The CDR3 reads CANNWGQSEKLFF. The CDR3 DNA is TGTGCCAATAACTGGGGCCAGAGTGAAAAACTGTTTTTT.

In its sample, this clone was seen a few times. The chain uses TRBV28 and TRBJ2-7, with D possibly TRBD1 on 5 matching bases. The germline V and J ends were trimmed by 8 bases and 3 bases, with 11 bases remaining between them. The germline V gene encodes CDR1 MDHEN and CDR2 SYDVKM. This CDR3 contains 12 residues. The CDR3 sequence is CASRSTGYEQYF. For the CDR3, the DNA is TGTGCCAGCCGCAGTACAGGCTACGAGCAGTACTTC.

Only one count was recorded for this clone. The rearrangement uses TRBV6-6 and TRBJ2-7; 13 bases agree with TRBD2. Germline lookup yields CDR1 MNHNY and CDR2 SVGAGI (reference sequence). The trim removed 4 bases at V and 5 bases at J, leaving 5 bases unmatched. This CDR3 has 15 residues. CDR3 nucleotide sequence: TGTGCCAGCAGTTTTACTAGCGGGGGGGTCAACGAGCAGTACTTC. This codes for CASSFTSGGVNEQYF.

V and J are TRBV5-1 and TRBJ1-1; weak D call: TRBD1 (6 bases). CDR3 length equals 14 residues. V lost 4 bases and J 3 bases, leaving 13 bases between the germline ends. Germline assignment: CDR1 SGHRS and CDR2 YFSETQ. The CDR3 protein is CASSHNPGDTEAFF. CDR3 sequence (DNA): TGCGCCAGCAGCCATAACCCAGGGGACACTGAAGCTTTCTTT.

The rearrangement uses TRBV2 and TRBJ1-5; D ambiguous. The V gene's germline CDR1 is SNHLY and CDR2 FYNNEI. This CDR3 spans 15 amino acids. V gave up 3 bases and J gave up 0 bases, with 9 bases separating them. CDR3 nucleotide sequence: TGTGCCAGCAGTGAGGCCCAGGCTAGCAATCAGCCCCAGCATTTT. Its protein product is CASSEAQASNQPQHF.

The chain uses TRBV29-1 and TRBJ2-5; 9 nucleotides align to TRBD1. Germline assignment: CDR1 SQVTM and CDR2 ANQGSEA. The CDR3 contains 13 residues. The V gene end was trimmed by 4 bases and the J gene end by 5 bases; junction bases not matched to a gene: 5. CDR3 coding DNA: TGCAGCGTTGGCAACAGGGGGCTGGAGACCCAGTACTTC. It codes for CSVGNRGLETQYF.

This clone showed up just once. The chain uses TRBV19 and TRBJ1-3; tentatively, D is TRBD1 (5 bases). This CDR3 is 13 amino acids long. Per germline, CDR1 LNHDA and CDR2 SQIVND (reference sequence). V was pared by 6 bases and J by 5 bases, with 11 bases between. The DNA of the CDR3 is TGTGCCAGTAGAGGGGCGCCGAGAAACACCATATATTTT. Encoded protein: CASRGAPRNTIYF.

The count of this clone is one. The gene calls are TRBV11-2 and TRBJ1-1, with D possibly TRBD1 on 5 matching bases. CDR3 length: 13 residues. The ends were cut back, 5 bases at V and 2 bases at J, with 9 bases in the middle. The germline V gene encodes CDR1 SGHAT and CDR2 FQNNGV. The CDR3 coding sequence is TGTGCCAGCAGCCCCGGGGGTAACACTGAAGCTTTCTTT. Protein product: CASSPGGNTEAFF.

This clone was counted between two and nine times. This chain connects TRBV7-2 to TRBJ2-1, with TRBD2 matching over 9 bases. Germline CDR1 SGHTA, CDR2 FQGNSA. The CDR3 sequence is 16 residues long. V trimming: 0 bases; J trimming: 13 bases; junction bases outside the gene matches: 13. DNA for the CDR3: TGTGCCAGCAGCTTAGCGGCGTCGGCGGGGGGGCCTGGTCAGTTCTTC. Residues: CASSLAASAGGPGQFF.

The V gene is TRBV5-6, the J gene TRBJ1-4; 8 nucleotides agree with TRBD1. V lost 2 bases and J lost 7; bases outside the gene matches: 4. The CDR3 has 14 residues. The germline gives CDR1 SGHDT, CDR2 YYEEEE. The CDR3 is CASSFGDRSEKLFF. DNA of the CDR3: TGTGCCAGCAGCTTTGGGGACAGGAGTGAAAAACTGTTTTTT. Looking up the rest from reference TRBV5-6 and TRBJ1-4 gives the full variable domain: DAGVTQSPTHLIKTRGQQVTLRCSPKSGHDTVSWYQQALGQGPQFIFQYYEEEERQRGNFPDRFSGHQFPNYSSELNVNALLLGDSALYLCASSFGDRSEKLFFGSGTQLSVL.

This clone appeared a single time. V gene TRBV5-4 combines with J gene TRBJ1-4; tentative D call: TRBD1 (6 bases). The V end lost 4 bases, the J end lost 1 base, and 14 bases lay between the germline ends. There are 16 residues in the CDR3. The germline CDR1 and CDR2 sequences are SGHNT and YYREEE (reference sequence). DNA of the CDR3: TGTGCCAGCAGCCGCGGGGGCGCAGGAACTAATGAAAAACTGTTTTTT. It translates to CASSRGGAGTNEKLFF.

The CDR3 loop reads CASTHPGNGYTF. The CDR3 DNA reads as TGTGCCAGCACTCACCCGGGGAATGGCTACACCTTC. This sequence joins TRBV28 and TRBJ1-2; D not certain. From germline, CDR1 is MDHEN and CDR2 SYDVKM. This CDR3 comprises 12 residues. V was clipped by 7 bases and J by 6 bases, with 12 bases between them.

The chain recombines TRBV4-1 with TRBJ1-1; 10 positions agree with TRBD1. V shed 2 bases, J shed 4 bases, and the junction held 13 bases outside the gene matches. The CDR3 spans 18 residues. CDR1 and CDR2 (germline): MGHRA, YSYEKL. CDR3 coding DNA: TGCGCCAGCAGCCAACTGTCCGGGACAGGGGTTTGGGGCACTGAAGCTTTCTTT. Its translation: CASSQLSGTGVWGTEAFF.

The V and J genes are TRBV7-9 and TRBJ1-1; 7 bases are shared with TRBD1. CDR1 and CDR2 from the germline V gene are SEHNR and FQNEAQ (reference sequence). Unmatched junction bases numbered 5, after V lost 4 bases and J lost 0 bases. This CDR3 has 15 residues. CDR3 DNA sequence: TGTGCCAGCAGCTCCCGGGGACAGCTGAACACTGAAGCTTTCTTT. Protein sequence: CASSSRGQLNTEAFF.

The chain carries TRBV19 and TRBJ2-2; possible D gene TRBD1, 6 bases. With 3 bases removed from V and 2 bases from J, the gap between germline ends came to 13 bases. The CDR3 is 16 amino acids. Looked up from germline, CDR1 is LNHDA and CDR2 is SQIVND (reference sequence). CDR3 loop: CASSIGNRENTGELFF. The CDR3 nucleotides are TGTGCCAGTAGTATCGGTAACAGGGAAAACACCGGGGAGCTGTTTTTT.

The V gene is TRBV28, the J gene TRBJ1-4; D not certain. CDR3 length equals 12 residues. From germline, CDR1 is MDHEN and CDR2 SYDVKM. V lost 3 bases and J lost 8, with 7 bases in between. The CDR3 protein is CASSFLAEKLFF. DNA for the CDR3: TGTGCCAGCAGTTTTCTGGCCGAAAAACTGTTTTTT.

V and J are TRBV9 and TRBJ1-1, with no clear D. The germline gives CDR1 SGDLS, CDR2 YYNGEE. Trimming took 3 bases from V and 5 from J, leaving 20 bases between them. The length of the CDR3 is 16 residues. The CDR3 is CASSAQVQVRGTEAFF. DNA of the CDR3: TGTGCCAGCAGCGCCCAGGTGCAGGTCAGAGGGACTGAAGCTTTCTTT.

J is TRBJ1-2 and V is TRBV5-4, with 8 positions matching TRBD1. From germline, CDR1 is SGHNT and CDR2 YYREEE (reference sequence). The V and J ends lost 4 bases and 1 base, in that order; junction bases with no gene match: 6. The CDR3 is 15 residues long. CDR3 loop: CASSPDREINYGYTF. The CDR3, as DNA: TGTGCCAGCAGCCCGGACAGGGAGATTAACTATGGCTACACCTTC.

This CDR3 reads CASSYQGSNTEAFF. The CDR3 DNA reads as TGTGCCAGCAGTTACCAGGGATCGAACACTGAAGCTTTCTTT. The chain joins TRBV6-6 to TRBJ1-1, with D maybe TRBD1 (5 bases). There are 14 residues in the CDR3. Germline V CDR1 and CDR2: MNHNY, SVGAGI (reference sequence). Trimming shortened V by 2 bases and J by 1 base, and 8 bases separated the two germline ends.

This chain joins TRBV7-3 and TRBJ2-3; D uncertain. The CDR3 covers 15 residues. V lost 2 bases and J 0 bases, leaving 9 bases between the germline ends. CDR1 is SGHTA and CDR2 is FQGTGA in the germline V gene. The CDR3 spells CASSLGAISTDTQYF. As DNA, the CDR3 is TGTGCCAGCAGCTTAGGAGCCATCAGCACAGATACGCAGTATTTT.

V usage is TRBV5-6 and J usage is TRBJ1-1; D might be TRBD1 (6 bases). CDR3 size: 15 residues. Germline V CDR1 and CDR2: SGHDT, YYEEEE. V lost 3 bases, J lost 0 bases, and 12 bases lay in between. The CDR3 spells CASSSARDMNTEAFF. The CDR3 DNA follows: TGTGCCAGCAGCTCCGCCCGGGACATGAACACTGAAGCTTTCTTT.

V is TRBV7-3 and J is TRBJ2-1; a possible D gene is TRBD2 (5 bases). The CDR3 spans 16 residues. V lost 5 bases to trimming and J lost 4 bases, with 18 bases between them. The germline gives CDR1 SGHTA, CDR2 FQGTGA. In DNA form, the CDR3 reads TGTGCCAGCAGCCCTAGCCCCAGCGGTCTATACAATGAGCAGTTCTTC. Its protein is CASSPSPSGLYNEQFF.

CDR3 DNA: TGTGCCAGCAGTTACTCGAGGTTAAGTGAAGCTTTCTTT. It specifies CASSYSRLSEAFF. The chain carries TRBV6-6 and TRBJ1-1; D remains ambiguous. This CDR3 comprises 13 residues. CDR1 and CDR2 (germline): MNHNY, SVGAGI (reference sequence). V was cut by 0 bases and J by 7 bases, with 9 bases left in between.

This rearrangement joins TRBV6-1 to TRBJ1-5; 8 bases map to TRBD1. This CDR3 contains 15 residues. V dropped 8 bases and J dropped 3; count of bases not matched to a gene: 9. In germline, CDR1 is MNHNS, CDR2 SASEGT. This chain's CDR3 is CASEWQGAINQPQHF. The CDR3 nucleotides are TGTGCCAGCGAATGGCAGGGGGCAATCAATCAGCCCCAGCATTTT.

This clone was seen a handful of times. V gene TRBV27 combines with J gene TRBJ2-1; 12 positions agree with TRBD2. Germline V lookup: CDR1 MNHEY, CDR2 SMNVEV (reference sequence). Losses at the gene ends were 6 bases for V and 2 bases for J; bases not matched to a gene: 8. The CDR3 extends over 17 amino acids. For the CDR3, the DNA is TGTGCCAGCAGGACTGTTGCTAGCGGGGGGGCCTACAATGAGCAGTTCTTC. Its protein product is CASRTVASGGAYNEQFF.